Below, 8 T cell receptor beta chains from the same sample are listed, as sequenced in a study of T cells after yellow fever vaccination. TCRdb independently ran MiXCR on the 5' RACE reads; one entry per CDR3 protein. The profile shows some 52,000 distinct CDR3 sequences, 6.6% of them singletons. Sample: CD8+ T cells not binding an NS4B(214-222) dextramer, sorted from PBMCs, taken about 49 days after the first yellow fever vaccination. The receptors shown here come from a man aged 18 to 29 who received the YFV17D yellow fever vaccine.

This clonotype was counted many times. This sequence joins TRBV29-1 and TRBJ1-6; D is undetermined. The germline CDR1 and CDR2 sequences are SQVTM and ANQGSEA. The CDR3 consists of 10 residues. V lost 2 bases and J lost 10, with 3 bases in between. CDR3 loop: CSVENSPLHF. CDR3 bases: TGCAGCGTTGAAAACTCACCCCTCCACTTT.

This clonotype was detected many times. The V gene is TRBV9, the J gene TRBJ2-7; 8 bases are a match to TRBD1. V gave up 4 bases and J gave up 3 bases; unmatched junction bases: 9. CDR1 SGDLS and CDR2 YYNGEE come from the germline V gene. This CDR3 spans 15 amino acids. CDR3: CASSPRDRTYYEQYF. DNA for the CDR3: TGTGCCAGCAGCCCACGGGACAGGACCTACTACGAGCAGTACTTC.

This clonotype was recorded at least ten times. This chain joins TRBV6-5 and TRBJ2-7; D is possibly TRBD1 (5 bases). From germline, CDR1 is MNHEY and CDR2 SVGAGI. This CDR3 is built from 14 residues. The V end was cut by 7 bases, the J end by 0 bases, with 13 bases between. The CDR3 DNA sequence: TGTGCCAGCACCCTCTCCGACAGCTCCTACGAGCAGTACTTC. Translating it yields CASTLSDSSYEQYF.

The rearrangement uses TRBV6-5 and TRBJ2-1; 7 positions agree with TRBD1. The CDR3 contains 18 residues. The germline CDR1 and CDR2 sequences are MNHEY and SVGAGI. V was pared by 0 bases and J by 0 bases, with 8 bases of the junction left unmatched. The CDR3 nucleotides read TGTGCCAGCAGTTACTCTTCACGGACAGGCGGCTCCTACAATGAGCAGTTCTTC. Its translation is CASSYSSRTGGSYNEQFF.

The rearrangement links TRBV19 to TRBJ2-1, with D perhaps assigned TRBD1 or TRBD2 (5 bases each). The germline V gene has CDR1 LNHDA and CDR2 SQIVND (reference sequence). V dropped 5 bases and J dropped 9 bases, with 17 bases sitting between them. The CDR3 is 14 residues long. The CDR3 DNA is TGTGCCAGTAGTTTGGGACCTTGGGTCTCTGAGCAGTTCTTC. Encoded protein: CASSLGPWVSEQFF.

This clonotype was observed many times. The gene calls are TRBV29-1 and TRBJ2-3; the D call may be TRBD1 or TRBD2 (5 bases each). V was cut by 0 bases and J by 6 bases, with 16 bases left in between. Germline CDR1 SQVTM, CDR2 ANQGSEA. The CDR3 has 15 residues. For the CDR3, the DNA is TGCAGCGTTGAAGACCCCCACGTGGGGGAGGATACGCAGTATTTT. Its protein product is CSVEDPHVGEDTQYF.

This clonotype turned up a few times. The genes are TRBV7-9 and TRBJ2-7; D is perhaps TRBD1 (6 bases). This CDR3 is 14 amino acids long. V gave up 5 bases and J gave up 3 bases, with 14 bases separating them. The germline gives CDR1 SEHNR, CDR2 FQNEAQ (reference sequence). Written as DNA, the CDR3 is TGTGCCAGCAGCGGGCCGGACAGTAGCTACGAGCAGTACTTC. This codes for CASSGPDSSYEQYF.

There are a few counts of this clonotype. V is TRBV4-1 and J is TRBJ2-1, with 10 bases aligning to TRBD2. V lost 1 base and J lost 2; bases outside the gene matches: 8. The CDR3 sequence is 18 residues long. Per the germline V gene, CDR1 is MGHRA and CDR2 is YSYEKL. CDR3 region: CASSQGGSGGWAYNEQFF. Written as DNA, the CDR3 is TGCGCCAGCAGCCAAGGGGGTAGCGGGGGGTGGGCCTACAATGAGCAGTTCTTC.